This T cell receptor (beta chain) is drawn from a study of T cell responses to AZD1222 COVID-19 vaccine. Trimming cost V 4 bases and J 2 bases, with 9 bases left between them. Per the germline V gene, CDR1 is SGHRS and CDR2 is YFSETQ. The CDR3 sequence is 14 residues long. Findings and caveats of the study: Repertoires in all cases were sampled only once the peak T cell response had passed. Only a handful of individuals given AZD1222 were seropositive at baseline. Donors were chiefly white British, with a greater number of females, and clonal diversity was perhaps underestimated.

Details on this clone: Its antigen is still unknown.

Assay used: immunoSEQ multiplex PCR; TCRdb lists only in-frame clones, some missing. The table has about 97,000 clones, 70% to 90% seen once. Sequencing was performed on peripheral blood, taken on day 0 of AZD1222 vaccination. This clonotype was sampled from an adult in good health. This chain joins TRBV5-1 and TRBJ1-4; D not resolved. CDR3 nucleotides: TGCGCCAGCAGCCCCTCCTGGACTAATGAAAAACTGTTTTTT. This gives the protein CASSPSWTNEKLFF.